This TCR beta chain was sequenced for a study of cytomegalovirus exposure and HLA in healthy donors. Study results and caveats: The availability of immune exposure information extended only to CMV serostatus. Among the CMV-associated chains, a few were confirmed in vitro as specific for CMV antigens.

Germline V gene sequence: CDR1 LNHDA, CDR2 SQIVND (reference sequence). The V and J ends lost 3 bases and 5 bases, in that order; junction bases with no gene match: 12. The CDR3 extends over 17 amino acids. With 60 Vbeta and 13 Jbeta primers, the PCR was carried out. TCRdb's table, derived via immunoSEQ multiplex PCR, lists solely in-frame clones and lacks some. Of around 67,000 clones in the sample, about 60% were seen once. About this clone itself: The antigen is unknown.

The clonotype comes from a woman aged 50 to 60 in good health and CMV-seronegative. The specimen sequenced was PBMCs. V and J are TRBV19 and TRBJ2-3; 9 bases agree with TRBD2. The CDR3, as DNA: TGTGCCAGTAGTATCTCGGCGGGAGGGCCGGGGATAGATACGCAGTATTTT. Amino acid sequence: CASSISAGGPGIDTQYF.